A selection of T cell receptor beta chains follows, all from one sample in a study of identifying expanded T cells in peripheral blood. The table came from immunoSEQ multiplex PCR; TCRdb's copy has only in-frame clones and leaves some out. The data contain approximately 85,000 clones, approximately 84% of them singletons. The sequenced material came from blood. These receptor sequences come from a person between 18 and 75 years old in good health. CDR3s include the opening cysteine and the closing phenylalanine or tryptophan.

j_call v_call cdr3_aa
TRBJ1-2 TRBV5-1 CASSIRTGGADYGYTF
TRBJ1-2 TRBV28 CASSLWDGLYGYTF
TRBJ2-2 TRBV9 CASSVAGGANTGELFF
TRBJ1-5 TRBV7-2 CASSLSGNQPQHF
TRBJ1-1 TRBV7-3 CASSSAGQGDAFF
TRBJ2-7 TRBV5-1 CASTPGQGPYEQYF
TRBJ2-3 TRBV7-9 CASGPRADTQYF
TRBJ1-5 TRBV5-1 CASSLQGGGNQPQHF
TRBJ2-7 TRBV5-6 CASSKGGGRGSYEQYF
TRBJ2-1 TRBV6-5 CASTTPLATNEQFF
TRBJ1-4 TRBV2 CASSESPPEEKLFF
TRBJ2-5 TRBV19 CASSRAGGRETQYF
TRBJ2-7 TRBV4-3 CASSQARSSYEQYF
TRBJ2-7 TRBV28 CASSEQGANWEQYF
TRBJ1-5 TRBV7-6 CASSTRTGDQPQHF
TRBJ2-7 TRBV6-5 CASSRTGYEQYF
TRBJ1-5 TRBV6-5 CASSYSGGGVNQPQHF
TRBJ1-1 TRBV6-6 CASSYSGQTYTEAFF
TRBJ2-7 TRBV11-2 CASRRPGRSSYEQYF
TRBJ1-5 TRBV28 CASTLGSRNQPQHF
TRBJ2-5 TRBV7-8 CASSAQRPDSQETQYF
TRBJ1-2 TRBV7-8 CASSSSGTGKGGYTF
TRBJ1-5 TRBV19 CASSPILSSVNSNQPQHF
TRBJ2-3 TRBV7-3 CASSPLVGTDTQYF
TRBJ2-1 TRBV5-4 CASSIPLGEQFF
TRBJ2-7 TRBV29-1 CSAGGRAREQYF
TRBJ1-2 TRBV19 CASSPDRDPIYGYTF